The 8 T cell receptor beta chains presented below share a single source sample, sequenced in a study of T-cell reconstitution after alpha-beta-depleted transplantation in children. Unique molecular identifiers were incorporated during preparation of the TCRbeta library. TCRdb itself ran the PCR reads through MiXCR, one entry per CDR3 protein. This table has approximately 520,000 distinct CDR3 sequences, about an eighth appearing once. The sample in question was PBMCs, mostly from graft donor cells, obtained 180 days after TCRalphabeta/CD19-depleted stem cell transplant. The receptor source for this set is a female patient aged 2-9 years who had a stem cell transplant for aplastic anemia, so the T cells may come from the graft donor.

This clonotype has only a few counts. The chain's CDR3 is CATSSSVFVRDRELQETQYF. Here the CDR3 DNA reads TGTGCCACCAGCAGTAGCGTCTTCGTGCGGGACAGGGAACTCCAAGAGACCCAGTACTTC. The chain employs TRBV15 and TRBJ2-5, with 9 bases aligning to TRBD1. V gave up 3 bases and J gave up 1 base; unmatched junction bases: 18. This CDR3 spans 20 amino acids. CDR1 is LNHNV and CDR2 is YYDKDF in the germline V gene (reference sequence).

The CDR3 protein is CASSSWDGYGGYTF. DNA of the CDR3: TGCGCCAGCAGCTCTTGGGATGGATATGGTGGCTACACCTTC. The chain carries TRBV5-1 and TRBJ1-2; no clear D. The CDR3 is 14 residues long. The V end was cut by 3 bases, the J end by 7 bases, with 16 bases between. Germline loops: CDR1 SGHRS, CDR2 YFSETQ.

V is TRBV18 and J is TRBJ2-1; D not certain. The length of the CDR3 is 12 residues. Trimming removed 5 bases from V and 5 bases from J, with 7 bases in between. Germline V gene data show CDR1 as KGHSH and CDR2 as LQKENI. CDR3 region: CASSTLNNEQFF. The CDR3 DNA reads as TGTGCCAGCTCAACGCTTAACAATGAGCAGTTCTTC.

This clonotype appeared a few times. The chain uses TRBV11-2 and TRBJ2-7; TRBD2 agrees at 9 bases. The CDR3 contains 16 residues. The germline V gene encodes CDR1 SGHAT and CDR2 FQNNGV. V gave up 5 bases and J gave up 0 bases; unmatched junction bases: 8. The CDR3 region has the DNA TGTGCCAGCAGCCCGCGGGGGGGCGGGAGCTCCTACGAGCAGTACGTC. Translation gives CASSPRGGGSSYEQYV.

In its sample, this clonotype was seen many times. CDR3 coding DNA: TGCAGCGCAGGACGGGCGAATGAAAAACTGTTTTTT. Translating it yields CSAGRANEKLFF. This sequence joins TRBV29-1 and TRBJ1-4, with D uncertain. CDR3 length: 12 residues. V lost 7 bases and J lost 5, with 11 bases in between. The germline V gene has CDR1 SQVTM and CDR2 ANQGSEA. The variable domain in full, completed from reference TRBV29-1 and TRBJ1-4, reads SAVISQKPSRDICQRGTSLTIQCQVDSQVTMMFWYRQQPGQSLTLIATANQGSEATYESGFVIDKFPISRPNLTFSTLTVSNMSPEDSSIYLCSAGRANEKLFFGSGTQLSVL.

This clonotype was found a few times. The chain has TRBV7-9 and TRBJ2-5, with 7 bases aligning to TRBD1. V was pared by 4 bases and J by 5 bases, with 13 bases of the junction left unmatched. Looked up from germline, CDR1 is SEHNR and CDR2 is FQNEAQ (reference sequence). The CDR3 runs 16 residues. For the CDR3, the DNA is TGTGCCAGCAGCTCCCAAGGAGAGGGGGCGTTTGAGACCCAGTACTTC. This encodes CASSSQGEGAFETQYF.

Only a few counts were recorded for this clonotype. The rearrangement joins TRBV15 to TRBJ1-1; 8 nucleotides align to TRBD1. V lost 4 bases to trimming and J lost 10 bases; unmatched junction nucleotides: 8. CDR1 and CDR2 (germline): LNHNV, YYDKDF (reference sequence). The CDR3 is made up of 13 amino acids. The CDR3, as DNA: TGTGCCACCAGCAATGGACAGGGTTTCGGAGCTTTCTTT. Translation gives CATSNGQGFGAFF. Complete variable domain (other parts from reference TRBV15 and TRBJ1-1): DAMVIQNPRYQVTQFGKPVTLSCSQTLNHNVMYWYQQKSSQAPKLLFHYYDKDFNNEADTPDNFQSRRPNTSFCFLDIRSPGLGDTAMYLCATSNGQGFGAFFGQGTRLTVV.

The rearrangement uses TRBV18 and TRBJ1-1, with no clear D. Looked up from germline, CDR1 is KGHSH and CDR2 is LQKENI. Trimming pared 2 bases from V and 0 bases from J, leaving 7 bases between. This CDR3 comprises 14 residues. The CDR3 DNA reads TGTGCCAGCTCACCAGGGTTTTTGAACACTGAAGCTTTCTTT. Its protein is CASSPGFLNTEAFF.